A selection of T cell receptor beta chains follows, all from one sample in a study of blood T cell repertoires in COVID-19. Sequencing used immunoSEQ multiplex PCR; TCRdb keeps in-frame clones, though not all of them. The sample includes 300,000 to 350,000 clones, about 90% seen only once; the top ten take approximately 1%. The sample was PBMCs or T cells enriched from blood (not recorded which). The receptors shown here come from a woman in her 30s who had been exposed to COVID-19. CDR3s include the opening cysteine and the closing phenylalanine or tryptophan. Fields, in order: clone size, V gene, J gene, D gene, CDR3 DNA, CDR3 protein. A D gene is named only where the DNA matches it firmly. Size tells how often a clone was seen (once, few, many) or the class of an expanded clone, and some rows leave it out.

clone size: -; V gene: TRBV9; J gene: TRBJ2-3; D gene: TRBD2; CDR3 DNA: TGTGCCAGCAGCCCGCGGGGACTAGCGGGAGGTGAGGCAGATACGCAGTATTTT; CDR3 protein: CASSPRGLAGGEADTQYF
clone size: -; V gene: TRBV14; J gene: TRBJ2-2; D gene: -; CDR3 DNA: TGTGCCAGCAGCCAAGATGGTGAGCCGACTTACGACACCGGGGAGCTGTTTTTT; CDR3 protein: CASSQDGEPTYDTGELFF
clone size: -; V gene: TRBV28; J gene: TRBJ1-5; D gene: -; CDR3 DNA: TGTGCCAGCAGGACCGGGACATCTTCGCGTCAGCCCCAGCATTTT; CDR3 protein: CASRTGTSSRQPQHF
clone size: few; V gene: TRBV6-5; J gene: TRBJ2-1; D gene: TRBD2; CDR3 DNA: TGTGCCACCGGCCTAGCGGCCCCCTTCTACAATGAGCAGTTCTTC; CDR3 protein: CATGLAAPFYNEQFF
clone size: -; V gene: TRBV6-1; J gene: TRBJ2-5; D gene: -; CDR3 DNA: TGTGCCAGCAGTGACAGGGCTTCCGAGACCCAGTACTTC; CDR3 protein: CASSDRASETQYF
clone size: -; V gene: TRBV11-2; J gene: TRBJ2-7; D gene: TRBD1; CDR3 DNA: TGTGCCAGCAGCTTGGCACCGTACAGGGGGCAGTACGAGCAGTACTTC; CDR3 protein: CASSLAPYRGQYEQYF
clone size: -; V gene: TRBV6-5; J gene: TRBJ2-7; D gene: -; CDR3 DNA: TGTGCCAGCAGTTATTATACAGGGCTCTACGAGCAGTACTTC; CDR3 protein: CASSYYTGLYEQYF
clone size: once; V gene: TRBV28; J gene: TRBJ2-3; D gene: -; CDR3 DNA: TGTGCCAGCAACCCCCCCGACGCGCGGCGCACAGATACGCAGTATTTT; CDR3 protein: CASNPPDARRTDTQYF
clone size: -; V gene: TRBV28; J gene: TRBJ1-2; D gene: TRBD1; CDR3 DNA: TGTGCCAGCAGCTCCGGGGGACAGCCAAACTATGGCTACACCTTC; CDR3 protein: CASSSGGQPNYGYTF
clone size: -; V gene: TRBV7-9; J gene: TRBJ1-2; D gene: TRBD1; CDR3 DNA: TGTGCCAGCAGCTTAGGGACAGGGGACGGTGGCTACACCTTC; CDR3 protein: CASSLGTGDGGYTF
clone size: -; V gene: TRBV2; J gene: TRBJ1-4; D gene: TRBD1; CDR3 DNA: TGTGCCAGCAGAGAACGGGACAGCATTGAAAAACTGTTTTTT; CDR3 protein: CASRERDSIEKLFF
clone size: -; V gene: TRBV4-2; J gene: TRBJ2-1; D gene: -; CDR3 DNA: TGTGCCAGCAGCCAAGTCCTCGACAATGAGCAGTTCTTC; CDR3 protein: CASSQVLDNEQFF
clone size: -; V gene: TRBV5-1; J gene: TRBJ2-4; D gene: TRBD1; CDR3 DNA: TGCGCCAGCAGCACCTGGACAGGGGGCGCAGCCAAAAACATTCAGTACTTC; CDR3 protein: CASSTWTGGAAKNIQYF
clone size: once; V gene: TRBV11-2; J gene: TRBJ2-5; D gene: TRBD2; CDR3 DNA: TGTGCCAGCAGCTTAACGCTAGCGGGAGGTCTCGAGACCCAGTACTTC; CDR3 protein: CASSLTLAGGLETQYF
clone size: once; V gene: TRBV14; J gene: TRBJ1-3; D gene: -; CDR3 DNA: TGTGCCAGCAGCCAAGGGACTCAAAAATTCGGAAACACCATATATTTT; CDR3 protein: CASSQGTQKFGNTIYF
clone size: -; V gene: TRBV29-1; J gene: TRBJ2-1; D gene: TRBD2; CDR3 DNA: TGCAGCGGGGCTTTAGCGGGAGACTACAATGAGCAGTTCTTC; CDR3 protein: CSGALAGDYNEQFF
clone size: -; V gene: TRBV14; J gene: TRBJ2-3; D gene: TRBD1; CDR3 DNA: TGTGCCAGCGGGACAGGGGGTCGGGATACGCAGTATTTT; CDR3 protein: CASGTGGRDTQYF
clone size: -; V gene: TRBV12-5; J gene: TRBJ1-4; D gene: TRBD1; CDR3 DNA: TGTGCTAGTGGTTTCCGGGGACAGGGGGATGAAAAACTGTTTTTT; CDR3 protein: CASGFRGQGDEKLFF
clone size: -; V gene: TRBV27; J gene: TRBJ2-1; D gene: TRBD2; CDR3 DNA: TGTGCCAGCAGTACCTTCTCCGGGACTAGCTTCTACAATGAGCAGTTCTTC; CDR3 protein: CASSTFSGTSFYNEQFF
clone size: -; V gene: TRBV10-1; J gene: TRBJ2-5; D gene: -; CDR3 DNA: TGCGCCAGCAGTGAGTCGCCCGTCGGGGAGACCCAGTACTTC; CDR3 protein: CASSESPVGETQYF
clone size: -; V gene: TRBV13; J gene: TRBJ2-3; D gene: TRBD1; CDR3 DNA: TGTGCCAGCAGTTGGACAGGGGGCAATTGGGATACGCAGTATTTT; CDR3 protein: CASSWTGGNWDTQYF
clone size: once; V gene: TRBV28; J gene: TRBJ2-7; D gene: -; CDR3 DNA: TGTGCCAGCAGTTTAATTTCTCGGGAGCAGTACTTC; CDR3 protein: CASSLISREQYF
clone size: -; V gene: TRBV9; J gene: TRBJ1-1; D gene: -; CDR3 DNA: TGTGCCAGCAGCGAAGGAGGGATCACTGAAGCTTTCTTT; CDR3 protein: CASSEGGITEAFF
clone size: -; V gene: TRBV19; J gene: TRBJ1-2; D gene: -; CDR3 DNA: TGTGCCAGTAGCCCACGGGTAATGAACTATGGCTACACCTTC; CDR3 protein: CASSPRVMNYGYTF
clone size: -; V gene: TRBV5-1; J gene: TRBJ2-7; D gene: -; CDR3 DNA: TGCGCCAGCAGCCCAGAAATCTACGAGCAGTACTTC; CDR3 protein: CASSPEIYEQYF
clone size: -; V gene: TRBV28; J gene: TRBJ1-4; D gene: TRBD1; CDR3 DNA: TGTGCCAGCATACCCAGGGGGACAACTAATGAAAAACTGTTTTTT; CDR3 protein: CASIPRGTTNEKLFF